This T cell receptor (beta chain) is drawn from a study of cytomegalovirus exposure and HLA in healthy donors (dated by TCRdb to 2016 to 2017). Context from the whole study: An earlier analysis of fewer than 750 of the donors reported approximately 280 Gb of sequence data and 95 million to 140 million unique TCR beta sequences obtained from roughly 180 million T cells. About 310 gigabases of sequencing data and 78 million or so unique TCR sequences were included in an early release covering about 600 HLA-typed donors. Among the approximately 420 genotyped donors, approximately 76% belonged to the genetic ancestry cluster associated with self-reported Caucasian donors. The study aimed to test whether cataloging public T cell receptors could reveal signatures of past pathogen exposure. Using immunosequencing, the study profiled T cell repertoires from 666 subjects and related those repertoires to cytomegalovirus serostatus. Along with the roughly 670-subject first cohort, a separate validation cohort of more than 90 different subjects was used. High-throughput TCR immunosequencing, statistical association of individual TCRs with disease status, and machine learning were combined to predict cytomegalovirus infection status. In a later analysis, previously published TCR beta repertoires from about 670 donors were re-analyzed and high-resolution HLA genotyping was added so that TCR occurrence patterns could be studied. The later analysis used no new phenotypic data to find candidate immune exposures, relying instead on TCR beta sequences and their occurrence across donors. To decide whether each TCR beta V gene segment behaved as functional or pseudogenic, an earlier analysis of approximately 590 of the donors relied on high-throughput TCR beta sequencing. Donor age, sex, ethnicity and CMV serostatus were compiled alongside the repertoire data. A later genetic analysis took genome-wide SNP genotypes for about 65% of the 666 donors and used that subset as a discovery cohort. All discovery cohort repertoires had been generated on a single sequencing platform. Class I and class II HLA loci were covered by the typing at four-digit resolution. Typing coverage varied by locus: about 629-640 donors for A, B, C, DRB1 and DQB1; about 520 for DQA1; more than 600 for DPA1; roughly 470 for DPB1. Several DR-DQ haplotypes were handled as single units for association and clustering because linkage in the cohort was strong. On average, approximately 250,000 unique TCR beta nucleotide sequences were sequenced per donor among 350 to 400 genotyped donors of the cohort, with roughly 18% of those sequences being non-productive. Points the paper makes about the study in general: Because HLA typing was unavailable for some donors at each locus, only the typed subset was used in association tests. Because the 87-base-pair reads could not distinguish some IMGT-functional V segments, including TRBV6-2 and TRBV6-3, those segments were excluded. The study gave a list of 150 to 200 TCR beta chains associated with cytomegalovirus. When HLA alleles, especially DR and DQ, strongly co-occurred, TCR associations were difficult to assign to individual alleles. A further reported finding was that TCR beta sequences accurately predicted the HLA-A and HLA-B alleles for most subjects in the first cohort. The sequencing pipeline was judged likely to have produced a cluster of highly shared sequence variants as a technical artifact. Sequencing depth was assumed to be roughly uniform across donors in the presence/absence analyses, though that assumption may not hold. Most CMV-associated TCR beta chains appeared to be HLA-restricted in a later analysis, and the HLA associations seemed to be driven largely by CMV exposure. An association between a missense DCLRE1C variant and V-gene and J-gene trimming of TCR beta chains was found in a later genetic analysis and replicated in an independent cohort. According to a later analysis, parvovirus B19, influenza, CMV and Epstein-Barr virus appeared linked to several top co-occurrence clusters. In vitro tests confirmed that a few of the cytomegalovirus-associated TCR beta chains recognize cytomegalovirus antigens. The authors suggested that the approach could potentially be extended to other disease states and immunological phenotypes. Most TCR sequences were seen in very few donors, while some public TCRs were found in many individuals. In a later genetic analysis, fewer N-insertions in productive TCRs were reported among donors in an Asian-associated ancestry cluster than the 666-donor mean. About 15 rarely observed V segments, including chromosome 9 orphons, were excluded from the earlier analysis of about 500 of the donors because counts were too low. This cohort had only TCR beta chains sequenced, and the lack of alpha or paired-chain data limited which features could be detected. In an earlier analysis of fewer than 700 of the donors, most TCR beta V segments appeared in productive rearrangements about 87% or about 30% of the time, broadly matching IMGT annotations. Linkage disequilibrium might explain the correlated functional status among segregating V segments, but an unknown experimental factor could not be excluded. According to a later analysis, TCR association rates differed among HLA loci, with DRB1 alleles showing the most associated TCRs and HLA-C alleles showing the fewest. The classifier was reported to diagnose cytomegalovirus status with high specificity and sensitivity in both the original and validation cohorts. Specific HLA alleles were associated with around 18,000 TCR beta sequences at a false discovery rate of 0.05 in a later analysis. In a later analysis, HLA-associated TCR beta chains showed more clonal expansion and lower generation probabilities than non-associated chains that were equally common. CMV serostatus was the only immune exposure information available for the cohort.

In total, roughly 710 healthy bone marrow donors made up the cohort. At the time of sampling, every cohort member was nominally healthy, though immune exposures that went unrecorded were likely present. The donor tested CMV seronegative and was one of the 352 seronegative cohort members. A peripheral blood sample was collected from each donor, and TCR beta sequencing was performed on peripheral blood mononuclear cells. Genomic DNA was extracted from the blood cell samples with the Qiagen DNeasy Blood Extraction Kit. CDR1 KGHSH and CDR2 LQKENI were looked up in the germline V gene. Taken from cysteine to phenylalanine, the CDR3 has 16 residues. Left in the record is the CDR3 DNA by itself, 48 bases read in frame from the first base. V trim: 5 bases; J trim: 2 bases; unmatched bases: 7. With regard to this clone: Its antigen is still unknown. The record has no base qualities; no much larger clone is one base away.

The library was generated by the immunoSEQ multiplex PCR assay. For the multiplex PCR, a mixture combining 60 forward primers for TCR Vbeta segments and 13 reverse primers for TCR Jbeta segments was used. The CDR3 region of rearranged TCR beta genes was amplified from genomic DNA with a multiplex PCR assay. On the Illumina HiSeq System, the amplified TCR beta libraries were sequenced as 87-base-pair reads. Turning to the authors' computational methods: A later analysis tallied approximately 87 million unique TCR beta chains across the roughly 610 repertoires, and some 12 million of those chains were shared by two or more donors. Raw reads were error-corrected and collapsed into unique sequences by a nearest-neighbor algorithm in which closely related sequences were merged to remove PCR and sequencing errors. V, D and J gene segments were assigned by aligning CDR3 sequences to IMGT reference sequences. For a sequence to be retained, a match of at least six nucleotides was required to both a V gene segment and a J gene segment. A rearrangement counted as productive if the CDR3 had no stop codons and remained in frame with V and J, and every other rearrangement counted as non-productive. CDR3 was defined according to IMGT convention as the region running from the second conserved V-encoded cysteine to the conserved J-encoded phenylalanine. Sequences without an unambiguous match to a single V gene segment were excluded from the earlier analysis of almost 600 of the donors. An earlier analysis of 500 to 700 of the donors classified V segments as functional when productive rearrangements were above 56.7% and as segregating when the standard deviation between donors was above 5%. A statistical classification framework was built to diagnose cytomegalovirus status from the catalog of TCR beta chain sequences. A later analysis assigned V and J genes by comparing TCR nucleotide sequences with IMGT/GENE-DB human TR gene sequences. In a later analysis, CDR3 sequences and most-parsimonious VDJ recombination scenarios were assigned using the TCRdist pipeline. In a later analysis, each TCR beta chain was defined by its CDR3 amino acid sequence together with its V-gene family, and reads lacking a unique V-gene family were excluded. To address suspected cross-contamination and a sequencing artifact, a later analysis removed over 500 highly shared, low-generation-probability nucleotide sequences. A later analysis calculated a clonal expansion index for each public chain from normalized within-repertoire ranks of inferred template counts. In a later analysis, generation probabilities were computed using a VDJ recombination model fitted to out-of-frame rearrangements, and the results were checked against IGoR. Hypergeometric tests were used in a later analysis to score TCR-TCR, TCR-HLA and TCR-CMV co-occurrence, with a repertoire-size bias correction applied to the TCR pairs. False discovery rates were estimated in a later analysis by permuting HLA or CMV assignments 20 times. In a later analysis, co-occurring TCRs were grouped using DBSCAN, with TCRdist sequence similarity added in when clustering inside HLA-allele-positive subsets. Repertoires with fewer than 30,000 or more than 120,000 public chains, plus five repertoires with anomalous nucleotide sharing, were excluded from co-occurrence clustering. Entries here come from immuneACCESS through TCRdb and include only in-frame sequences with V and J called. Some clones fail to appear in such tables; in the studies checked, an unresolved V gene covers under half of the shortfall, and the cause of the remainder is unknown. That table gives V, J and clone size, and the DNA gave D and trimming. The sample table holds 95,000 to 120,000 clones, of which approximately 83% were seen once. Of the sample, roughly 2.5% is held by the ten largest clones.

Specimen: PBMCs. The chain uses TRBV18 and TRBJ2-2, and 8 junction bases match TRBD1. The receptor's source is a young woman in good health and CMV-seronegative. The nucleotide sequence is given as TGTGCCAGCTCAATTCCCGACAGGGGAAACACCGGGGAGCTGTTTTTT. Its protein is CASSIPDRGNTGELFF.